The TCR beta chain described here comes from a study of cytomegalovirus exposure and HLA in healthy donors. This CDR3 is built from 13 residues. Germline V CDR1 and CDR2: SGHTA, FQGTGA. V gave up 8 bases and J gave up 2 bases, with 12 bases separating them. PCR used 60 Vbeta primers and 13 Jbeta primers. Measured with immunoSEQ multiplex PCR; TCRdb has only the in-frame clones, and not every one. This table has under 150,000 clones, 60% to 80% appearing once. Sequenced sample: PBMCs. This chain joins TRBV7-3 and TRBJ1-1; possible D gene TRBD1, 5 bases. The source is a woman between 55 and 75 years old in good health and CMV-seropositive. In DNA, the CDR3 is TGTGCCAGCGCCGCGGGGGTTAACACTGAAGCTTTCTTT. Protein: CASAAGVNTEAFF.